Sequencing of this T cell receptor (beta chain) was carried out in a study of blood T cell repertoires in COVID-19. Deletions cut 6 bases from V and 3 bases from J, with 14 bases between. The germline V gene encodes CDR1 LNHDA and CDR2 SQIVND (reference sequence). The CDR3 consists of 14 residues. This table comes from immunoSEQ multiplex PCR, and its TCRdb copy is limited to in-frame clones, with some not included. The sample shows over 15,000 clones, 85% to 90% of them seen only once. Input material: peripheral blood. The sequence came from a man aged 55 to 69 with acute or convalescent COVID-19. The rearrangement links TRBV19 to TRBJ1-1; D perhaps matches TRBD1 (5 bases). CDR3 in amino acids: CASRDRPGHTEAFF. In nucleotides, the CDR3 is TGTGCCAGTAGAGACAGACCAGGTCACACTGAAGCTTTCTTT.